This record looks at one T cell receptor (beta chain) sequence and its context. Its antigen is still unknown. Base qualities are not at hand, and no much larger clone is one base apart. This entry belongs to a study of blood T cell repertoires in COVID-19 (TCRdb year 2020). Looking at the study overall: Samples covering the acute and convalescent phases of COVID-19 were provided by collaborators in the United States, Italy and Spain. The material from the prospective study consisted of cDNA or gDNA derived from T cells, B-cell-depleted T cells, or PBMCs. The dataset comprised deeply sampled blood TCRbeta repertoires from subjects exposed to, actively infected with, or recovered from COVID-19. The repertoires were released in a freely available public database meant as a resource for research on the immune response to SARS-CoV-2. Samples came from the ongoing ImmuneRACE study (first 160 participants) plus 1,254 subjects from 6 global collaborators. The sample metadata nearly always contained a de-identified subject ID, COVID-19 status, age in years and sex. Where available, HLA class I and class II types were obtained from metadata supplied by the sample provider rather than from assay-based typing. What the authors observed across the whole study: The quantity of clinical and demographic metadata differed by source and by participant and was supplied without curation.

TCRbeta CDR3 regions were amplified from genomic DNA using the immunoSEQ Assay, a bias-controlled multiplex PCR. Turning to the authors' computational methods: Nucleated cell counts per sample were estimated from amplification of reference gene primers within the assay. To quantify the absolute abundance of each unique TCRbeta CDR3 rearrangement, sequence reads were collapsed and filtered. For each sample, productive Simpson clonality was calculated as the square root of Simpson's diversity index over productive rearrangements. As stored in TCRdb, this immuneACCESS dataset retains in-frame rearrangements with V and J assigned. A fraction of the clones does not appear; measured against another copy, unresolved V genes explain less than half of the discrepancy, and the remainder lacks a known reason. V and J calls and clone size come straight from that table; D and trimming were deduced from the DNA. The sample contains around 100,000 clones, 87% of them found a single time. The ten largest clones add up to just under 20% of the sample.

The collaborating institutions used their own protocols to collect whole blood in K2EDTA tubes. For TCRbeta analysis, collaborator samples were shipped as frozen whole blood, as isolated PBMCs, or as DNA extracted from either sample type. The CDR3, from cysteine to phenylalanine, totals 15 residues. Solely the CDR3 DNA is kept, with 45 bases framed from the first base. CDR1 MDHEN and CDR2 SYDVKM were looked up in the germline V gene. V is shortened by 8 bases, J by 7 bases, and the region joining them spans 21 bases. This sequence was found in a human donor in a cohort sampled during active COVID-19. The specimen sequenced was peripheral blood. The sequence is built from TRBV28 and TRBJ1-5; the D region possibly corresponds to TRBD1 (6 bases align). The CDR3 region has the sequence CASGNPGFRGQPQHF. The DNA sequence is as follows: TGTGCCAGCGGCAACCCAGGCTTCAGGGGCCAGCCCCAGCATTTT.